The clone carrying this T cell receptor beta chain has a handful of counts. This sample is drawn from a study of blood T cell repertoires in COVID-19. The wider study: Samples of COVID-19 (acute and convalescent) were obtained from the United States, Italy and Spain. Sample material is recorded as cDNA or gDNA derived from T cells, B-cell-depleted T cells, or PBMCs.

The germline gives CDR1 KGHSH, CDR2 LQKENI. After removal of 5 bases from V and 2 bases from J, the junction contained 6 bases not matched to a gene. The CDR3 covers 15 residues. Sequencing was performed with immunoSEQ multiplex PCR; in TCRdb, only in-frame clones are kept and a portion is missing. The data hold about 270,000 clones, with approximately 87% observed a single time. Sequencing used peripheral blood. The chain joins TRBV18 to TRBJ2-1; 7 nucleotides match TRBD2. This receptor was taken from a woman aged 45-59 years with acute or convalescent COVID-19. CDR3 in amino acids: CASSGAGPPYNEQFF. The CDR3 bases are TGTGCCAGCTCAGGAGCGGGGCCCCCCTACAATGAGCAGTTCTTC.